Following are 29 T cell receptor beta chains from one sample sequenced in a study of T cell changes during pregnancy in multiple sclerosis. The method was immunoSEQ multiplex PCR; TCRdb's version includes in-frame clones alone and lacks a portion of them. The sample consists of tens of thousands of clones, approximately 91% of them appearing once. Material: peripheral blood, obtained in the second trimester of pregnancy. The receptors stem from a female donor with multiple sclerosis, enrolled in a pregnancy study.

The rearrangement links TRBV5-1 to TRBJ2-1; TRBD1 agrees at 11 bases. The CDR3 is made up of 17 amino acids. Germline trimming cut 0 bases from V and 8 bases from J; bases unmatched to any gene: 10. Germline V gene sequence: CDR1 SGHRS, CDR2 YFSETQ. The chain's CDR3 is CASSLGPGQGGWDEQFF. The CDR3, as DNA: TGCGCCAGCAGCTTGGGGCCGGGACAGGGGGGTTGGGATGAGCAGTTCTTC.

The chain is built from TRBV7-6 and TRBJ2-1; 7 bases map to TRBD1. This CDR3 has 13 amino acids. Trimming cost V 3 bases and J 10 bases; bases outside gene matches: 6. Germline V gives CDR1 SGHVS, CDR2 FNYEAQ. The CDR3 DNA is TGTGCCAGCAGCTTTGGGAGAGGGGGCGAGCAGTTCTTC. This gives the protein CASSFGRGGEQFF.

The chain carries TRBV5-1 and TRBJ1-2, with 8 bases identical to TRBD1. Germline V gene data show CDR1 as SGHRS and CDR2 as YFSETQ. The CDR3 consists of 16 residues. With V trimmed by 3 bases and J by 8 bases, 15 bases remained unmatched. The CDR3 DNA is TGCGCCAGCAGCTCCCAGGGGCCAGGGGGCGCGTGGGGCTACACCTTC. It is translated as CASSSQGPGGAWGYTF.

V is TRBV6-1 and J is TRBJ1-6, with a tentative D call TRBD1 (6 bases). The germline V gene has CDR1 MNHNS and CDR2 SASEGT. With 8 bases removed from V and 0 bases from J, the gap between germline ends came to 8 bases. This CDR3 contains 14 residues. The CDR3: CASGTSSYNSPLHF. The CDR3 DNA is TGTGCCAGCGGGACAAGCTCCTATAATTCACCCCTCCACTTT.

The chain combines TRBV2 with TRBJ2-7, with TRBD2 matching over 10 bases. Germline loops: CDR1 SNHLY, CDR2 FYNNEI. The CDR3 loop spans 14 amino acids. V lost 4 bases to trimming and J lost 8 bases; unmatched junction nucleotides: 8. The chain's CDR3 is CASSVSGGASQQYF. In nucleotides, the CDR3 is TGTGCCAGCAGTGTGAGCGGGGGGGCTTCCCAGCAGTACTTC.

This CDR3 is CASSQDSRLAGGNIQYF. The CDR3, as DNA: TGCGCCAGCAGCCAAGATTCCCGACTAGCGGGGGGGAACATTCAGTACTTC. V and J are TRBV4-1 and TRBJ2-4, with 14 positions matching TRBD2. Looked up from germline, CDR1 is MGHRA and CDR2 is YSYEKL. The CDR3 spans 17 residues. The V and J ends lost 0 bases and 7 bases, in that order; junction bases with no gene match: 5.

The CDR3 spells CASSQDVGHFSSYEQYF. The CDR3 bases are TGCGCCAGCAGCCAAGATGTGGGACACTTCAGCTCCTACGAGCAGTACTTC. The V gene is TRBV4-3, the J gene TRBJ2-7; maybe TRBD1 (6 bases). The length of the CDR3 is 17 residues. Germline CDR1 LGHNA, CDR2 YSLEER. Trimming took off 0 bases at V and 0 bases at J, with 15 bases between the two ends.

V and J are TRBV18 and TRBJ2-7; TRBD2 is a possible D gene (6 bases). Trimming pared 3 bases from V and 0 bases from J, leaving 9 bases between. Germline lookup yields CDR1 KGHSH and CDR2 LQKENI. The length of the CDR3 is 14 residues. CDR3 protein: CASSPSGDSYEQYF. The CDR3 nucleotides read TGTGCCAGCTCACCGTCGGGGGACTCCTACGAGCAGTACTTC.

The CDR3 DNA reads as TGTGCCAGCTCACTTACTCTCCCGGGCAGGGGTTGGTATGGCTACACCTTC. It yields the protein CASSLTLPGRGWYGYTF. The chain joins TRBV18 to TRBJ1-2; the D gene is possibly TRBD1 (6 bases). Trimming removed 4 bases from V and 5 bases from J, with 23 bases in between. From germline, CDR1 is KGHSH and CDR2 LQKENI. The CDR3 has 17 residues.

The CDR3 DNA sequence: TGCAGCGCGCTCCCACGGACAGGGCTCTCCTACGAGCAGTACTTC. Translated: CSALPRTGLSYEQYF. The chain recombines TRBV29-1 with TRBJ2-7; 8 nucleotides agree with TRBD1. The J segment lost 0 bases and the V segment lost 7 bases, leaving 11 bases of the junction unmatched. The germline V gene encodes CDR1 SQVTM and CDR2 ANQGSEA. This CDR3 region has 15 residues.

The chain combines TRBV5-4 with TRBJ1-1; weak D call: TRBD1 (5 bases). This CDR3 has 16 amino acids. Deletions cut 3 bases from V and 1 base from J, with 16 bases between. Germline V CDR1 and CDR2: SGHNT, YYREEE (reference sequence). CDR3 amino acids: CASSSKGVTENTEAFF. CDR3 in DNA: TGTGCCAGCAGCTCAAAAGGGGTTACTGAGAACACTGAAGCTTTCTTT.

The V gene is TRBV27, the J gene TRBJ1-2; no clear D gene. The CDR3 covers 14 residues. Trimming shortened V by 3 bases and J by 6 bases, and 14 bases separated the two germline ends. Germline CDR1 is MNHEY and CDR2 is SMNVEV (reference sequence). CDR3 bases: TGTGCCAGCAGTTTTTCGAGGGCGGTTGATGGCTACACCTTC. This gives the protein CASSFSRAVDGYTF.

The CDR3 DNA reads as TGTGCCAGCAGCGTAGGGACACTGAACACTGAAGCTTTCTTT. Its protein is CASSVGTLNTEAFF. The chain combines TRBV9 with TRBJ1-1, with a tentative D call TRBD1 (5 bases). The CDR3 length is 14 residues. The V gene lost 0 bases and the J gene lost 0 bases, with 6 bases spanning the gap. Germline CDR1 reads SGDLS; CDR2 reads YYNGEE.

V gene TRBV27 combines with J gene TRBJ2-1, with a tentative D call TRBD1 (6 bases). Deletions cut 3 bases from V and 8 bases from J, with 20 bases between. Germline V CDR1 and CDR2: MNHEY, SMNVEV (reference sequence). This CDR3 has 16 amino acids. CDR3 nucleotide sequence: TGTGCCAGCAGTTTCGGTTGGAACAGGGAAGAGGATGAGCAGTTCTTC. Its translation is CASSFGWNREEDEQFF.

The CDR3 bases are TGTGCCAGCAGCCTGGGGACTAGCGGGCAAGATACGCAGTATTTT. It specifies CASSLGTSGQDTQYF. The rearrangement joins TRBV7-3 to TRBJ2-3; the match to TRBD2 covers 12 bases. V shed 5 bases and J 5 bases; nucleotides not matched to a gene: 5. In germline, CDR1 is SGHTA, CDR2 FQGTGA. CDR3 length: 15 amino acids. The full variable domain, its missing parts supplied by reference TRBV7-3 and TRBJ2-3, is GAGVSQTPSNKVTEKGKYVELRCDPISGHTALYWYRQSLGQGPEFLIYFQGTGAADDSGLPNDRFFAVRPEGSVSTLKIQRTERGDSAVYLCASSLGTSGQDTQYFGPGTRLTVL.

The rearrangement uses TRBV4-1 and TRBJ2-2; 8 bases align to TRBD2. CDR1 is MGHRA and CDR2 is YSYEKL in the germline V gene. The CDR3 runs to 16 residues. The ends lost 1 base at V and 7 bases at J; junction bases unmatched: 8. For the CDR3, the DNA is TGCGCCAGCAGCCAAGCCGGACTAGCTGTAATCGGGGAGCTGTTTTTT. Protein product: CASSQAGLAVIGELFF.

The chain couples TRBV7-3 to TRBJ2-2, with 13 bases fitting TRBD2. CDR3 length: 16 residues. With V trimmed by 4 bases and J by 6 bases, 5 bases remained unmatched. Per the germline V gene, CDR1 is SGHTA and CDR2 is FQGTGA. The DNA for the CDR3 is TGTGCCAGCAGCTCTAGGGGACTAGCGGGGTCCGGGGAGCTGTTTTTT. It codes for CASSSRGLAGSGELFF.

This clone was counted a single time. The chain employs TRBV7-3 and TRBJ2-3; a weak D match, TRBD2 (5 bases). Germline CDR1 is SGHTA and CDR2 is FQGTGA. The CDR3 runs to 14 residues. The V end lost 1 base, the J end lost 5 bases, and 10 bases lay between the germline ends. The CDR3 DNA follows: TGTGCCAGCAGCTTAAGGGCGGGCGGAGATACGCAGTATTTT. Its protein is CASSLRAGGDTQYF.

The chain employs TRBV21-1 and TRBJ1-5; the table's D call, TRBD1, was not checked against the DNA. TRBV21-1 corresponds to a pseudogene. The CDR3 runs 15 residues. CDR3 sequence reads: CASSTRPPEDQPQHF. CDR3 sequence (DNA): TGTGCCAGCAGCACTCGCCCGCCAGAAGATCAGCCCCAGCATTTT.

The rearrangement uses TRBV9 and TRBJ1-1, with 9 bases aligning to TRBD1. Germline CDR1 reads SGDLS; CDR2 reads YYNGEE. The CDR3 runs to 15 residues. Trimming took 3 bases from V and 12 from J; bases not matched to a gene: 15. CDR3 nucleotide sequence: TGTGCCAGCAGCGCGATAGACTTACAGGGGGCCGAACCTTTCTTT. Translating gives CASSAIDLQGAEPFF.

This chain joins TRBV27 and TRBJ1-5; 7 bases match TRBD1. CDR1 is MNHEY and CDR2 is SMNVEV in the germline V gene (reference sequence). This CDR3 has 16 amino acids. V gave up 5 bases and J gave up 4 bases; unmatched junction bases: 11. The CDR3 coding sequence is TGTGCCAGCAGTACATCCTCGGGACAGAAAAATCAGCCCCAGCATTTT. Translating it yields CASSTSSGQKNQPQHF.

This clone appeared once. This chain uses TRBV19 with TRBJ1-1, with D possibly TRBD1 on 6 matching bases. The germline V and J ends were trimmed by 7 bases and 7 bases, with 16 bases remaining between them. The length of the CDR3 is 13 residues. Germline V gene lookup returns CDR1 LNHDA and CDR2 SQIVND (reference sequence). The DNA of the CDR3 is TGTGCCAGTAATAACCTTCAAGGGGGTGAAGCTTTCTTT. Translated, it gives CASNNLQGGEAFF.

The chain has TRBV4-3 and TRBJ1-2, with 9 nucleotides matching TRBD1. Germline CDR1 and CDR2: LGHNA and YSLEER. Germline trimming cut 4 bases from V and 5 bases from J; bases unmatched to any gene: 5. The length of the CDR3 is 14 residues. CDR3 nucleotide sequence: TGCGCCAGCAGCCCGGGACAGGGATATTATGGCTACACCTTC. Amino acid sequence: CASSPGQGYYGYTF.

In DNA form, the CDR3 reads TGTGCCAGTAGTATTAACCGGCCAGGGGGCATCGGGGAGCTGTTTTTT. This codes for CASSINRPGGIGELFF. This chain uses TRBV19 with TRBJ2-2, with 8 bases identical to TRBD1. The CDR3 is 16 amino acids. V trimming: 3 bases; J trimming: 7 bases; junction bases outside the gene matches: 10. Germline CDR1 reads LNHDA; CDR2 reads SQIVND (reference sequence).

The chain carries TRBV28 and TRBJ2-1; possibly TRBD2 for D (5 bases). CDR1 is MDHEN, CDR2 SYDVKM, per germline. The CDR3 totals 14 residues. Between the trimmed V and J ends, which lost 8 bases and 0 bases, there was a span of 11 bases. The CDR3 here is CASERGSSYNEQFF. In nucleotides, the CDR3 is TGTGCCAGCGAGCGTGGGAGCTCCTACAATGAGCAGTTCTTC.

V is TRBV6-1 and J is TRBJ1-6, with 7 bases aligning to TRBD1. The trim removed 6 bases at V and 7 bases at J, leaving 9 bases unmatched. Germline CDR1 is MNHNS and CDR2 is SASEGT. The CDR3 is 15 amino acids. This CDR3 is CASSATGSLNSPLHF. The CDR3 region has the DNA TGTGCCAGCAGCGCGACAGGGAGTTTAAATTCACCCCTCCACTTT.

DNA for the CDR3: TGCGCCAGCAGTCGGAGCACAGATACGCAGTATTTT. As protein: CASSRSTDTQYF. The chain carries TRBV10-1 and TRBJ2-3; D gene ambiguous. Germline CDR1 is WNHNN and CDR2 is SYGVQD (reference sequence). The ends were cut back, 5 bases at V and 0 bases at J, with 3 bases in the middle. The CDR3 consists of 12 residues.

The chain couples TRBV25-1 to TRBJ2-5; D may be TRBD1 (6 bases). CDR3 length: 14 amino acids. CDR1 is MGHDK and CDR2 is SYGVNS in the germline V gene. The V and J ends lost 0 bases and 5 bases respectively, with 10 bases between them. The CDR3 nucleotides are TGTGCCAGCAGTGAATACAGGACAGTGGAGACCCAGTACTTC. Protein: CASSEYRTVETQYF.

This clone is a singleton in its sample. This sequence joins TRBV5-1 and TRBJ1-1, with D tentatively TRBD1 (6 bases). The CDR3 is made up of 14 amino acids. V lost 6 bases and J 3 bases, leaving 15 bases between the germline ends. Germline values: CDR1 SGHRS, CDR2 YFSETQ. CDR3 DNA: TGCGCCAGCAACCCCGACAGGCCAGACACTGAAGCTTTCTTT. It specifies CASNPDRPDTEAFF.